This TCR beta chain came from a study of CD4 T cells in relation to SARS-CoV-2 and coronaviruses. Study-wide background: Shared crossreactive spike epitopes were mapped to their HLA restriction.

Study-wide findings and caveats: No crossreactivity against non-spike viral proteins was tested here.

As to this clone: Its antigen is not identified.

TCRdb's table, derived via immunoSEQ multiplex PCR, lists solely in-frame clones and lacks some. The sample shows just over 15,000 clones, 65% to 85% of them seen only once. Unexposed donor CD4+ T cells date from about 2011-2018, before the COVID-19 pandemic. CD4+ T cells were isolated from the cells after around 10 days of culture. As cell numbers allowed, unexposed-donor CD4+ T cells faced SARS-CoV-2 S/N and four cold-coronavirus spikes. The CDR3 loop spans 17 amino acids. V lost 4 bases and J lost 7, with 24 bases in between. Per germline, CDR1 SGDLS and CDR2 YYNGEE. Source material: CD4+ T cells from PBMCs, cultured in vitro. The TCR originated in a human donor in good health. The genes are TRBV9 and TRBJ2-1; weak D call: TRBD2 (6 bases). The CDR3: CASSPLYARGIGNEQFF. The CDR3 DNA is TGTGCCAGCAGCCCCCTCTATGCGCGCGGGATTGGTAATGAGCAGTTCTTC.